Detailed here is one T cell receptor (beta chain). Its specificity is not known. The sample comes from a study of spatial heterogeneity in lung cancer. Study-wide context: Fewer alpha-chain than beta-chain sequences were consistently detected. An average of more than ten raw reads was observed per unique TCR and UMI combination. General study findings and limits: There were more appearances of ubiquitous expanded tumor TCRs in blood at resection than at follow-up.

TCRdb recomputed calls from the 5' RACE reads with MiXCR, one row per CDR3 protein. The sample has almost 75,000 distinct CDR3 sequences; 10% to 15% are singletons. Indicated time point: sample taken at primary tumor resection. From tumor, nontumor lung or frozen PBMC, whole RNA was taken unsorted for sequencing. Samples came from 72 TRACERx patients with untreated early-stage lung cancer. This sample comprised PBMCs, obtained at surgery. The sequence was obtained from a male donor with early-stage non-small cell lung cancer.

CDR3 DNA: TGTGCCAGCACGGTAACAGGGGGCACTGAAGCTTTCTTT. Translating it yields CASTVTGGTEAFF. The chain has TRBV6-5 and TRBJ1-1, with 8 bases lining up with TRBD1. Germline V gene data show CDR1 as MNHEY and CDR2 as SVGAGI. CDR3 size: 13 residues. V lost 7 bases, J lost 4 bases, and 5 bases stayed unmatched.